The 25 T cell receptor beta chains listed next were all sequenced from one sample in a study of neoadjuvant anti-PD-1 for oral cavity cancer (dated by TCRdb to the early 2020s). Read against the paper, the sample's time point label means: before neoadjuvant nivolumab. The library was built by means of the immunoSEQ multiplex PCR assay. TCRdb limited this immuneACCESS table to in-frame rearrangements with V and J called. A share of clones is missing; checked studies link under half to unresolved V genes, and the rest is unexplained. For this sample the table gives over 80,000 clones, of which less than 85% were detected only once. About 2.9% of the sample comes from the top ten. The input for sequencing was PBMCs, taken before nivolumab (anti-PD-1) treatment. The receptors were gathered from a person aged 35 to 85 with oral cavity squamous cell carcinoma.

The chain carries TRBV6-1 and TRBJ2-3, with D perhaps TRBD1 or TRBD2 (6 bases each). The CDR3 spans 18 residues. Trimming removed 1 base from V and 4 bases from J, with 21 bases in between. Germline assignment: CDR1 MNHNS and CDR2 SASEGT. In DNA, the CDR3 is TGTGCCAGCAGTGAAGGTCTGGGGGCATCCGGAGGGTCAGATACGCAGTATTTT. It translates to CASSEGLGASGGSDTQYF.

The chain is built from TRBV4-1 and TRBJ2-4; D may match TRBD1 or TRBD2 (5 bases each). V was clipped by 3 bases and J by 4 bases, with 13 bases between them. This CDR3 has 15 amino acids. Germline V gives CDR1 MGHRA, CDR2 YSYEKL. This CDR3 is CASSQQGDLKNIQYF. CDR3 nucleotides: TGCGCCAGCAGCCAGCAAGGGGACCTGAAAAACATTCAGTACTTC.

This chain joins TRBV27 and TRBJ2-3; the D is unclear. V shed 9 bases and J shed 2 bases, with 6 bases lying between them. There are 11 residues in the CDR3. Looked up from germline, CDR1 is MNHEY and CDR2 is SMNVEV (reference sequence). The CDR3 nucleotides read TGTGCCAGGGATTACACAGATACGCAGTATTTT. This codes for CARDYTDTQYF.

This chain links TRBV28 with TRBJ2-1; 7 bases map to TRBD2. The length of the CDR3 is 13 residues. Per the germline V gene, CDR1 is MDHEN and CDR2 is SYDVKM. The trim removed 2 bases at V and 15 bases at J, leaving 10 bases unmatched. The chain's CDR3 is CASSLLSTSNRFF. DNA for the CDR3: TGTGCCAGCAGTTTACTTTCGACTAGCAATAGGTTCTTC.

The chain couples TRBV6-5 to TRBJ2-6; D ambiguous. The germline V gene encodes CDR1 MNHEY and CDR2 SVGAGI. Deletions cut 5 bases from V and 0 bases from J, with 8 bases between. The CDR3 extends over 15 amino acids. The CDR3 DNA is TGTGCCAGCAGTCGTGTCTTCTCTGGGGCCAACGTCCTGACTTTC. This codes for CASSRVFSGANVLTF.

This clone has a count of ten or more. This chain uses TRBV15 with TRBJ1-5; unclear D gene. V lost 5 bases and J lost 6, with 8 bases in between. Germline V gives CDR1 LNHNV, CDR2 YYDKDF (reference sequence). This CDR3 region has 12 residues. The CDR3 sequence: CATSSIGQPQHF. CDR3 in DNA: TGTGCCACCAGCTCCATTGGTCAGCCCCAGCATTTT.

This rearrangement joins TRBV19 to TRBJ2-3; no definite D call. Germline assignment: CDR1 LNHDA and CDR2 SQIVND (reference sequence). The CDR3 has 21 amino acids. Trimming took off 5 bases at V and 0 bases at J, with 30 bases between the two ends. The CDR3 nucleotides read TGTGCCAGTAGTTTTTCAGTTCATCCCCTCCCACGCGTCGTGAGCACAGATACGCAGTATTTT. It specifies CASSFSVHPLPRVVSTDTQYF.

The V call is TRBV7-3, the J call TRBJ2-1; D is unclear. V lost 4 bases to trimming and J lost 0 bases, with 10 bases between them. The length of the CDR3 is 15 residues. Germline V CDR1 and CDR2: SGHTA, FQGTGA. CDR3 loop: CASSSGPGSYNEQFF. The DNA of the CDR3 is TGTGCCAGCAGCTCCGGACCCGGCTCCTACAATGAGCAGTTCTTC.

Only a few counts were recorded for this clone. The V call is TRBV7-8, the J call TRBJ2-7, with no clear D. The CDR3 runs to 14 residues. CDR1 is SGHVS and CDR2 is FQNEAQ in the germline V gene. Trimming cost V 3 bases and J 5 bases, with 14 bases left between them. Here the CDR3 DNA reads TGTGCCAGCAGCTTTCCGGTCAGTGCCCACGAGCAGTACTTC. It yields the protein CASSFPVSAHEQYF.

The chain's CDR3 is CAVGTPIEQYF. The CDR3 DNA sequence: TGTGCCGTCGGGACTCCAATCGAGCAGTACTTC. This chain connects TRBV28 to TRBJ2-7; tentatively, D is TRBD2 (6 bases). Germline V gives CDR1 MDHEN, CDR2 SYDVKM. V lost 11 bases and J lost 6, with 14 bases in between. CDR3 length: 11 residues. Combining the CDR3 with reference TRBV28 and TRBJ2-7 gives the whole variable domain DVKVTQSSRYLVKRTGEKVFLECVQDMDHENMFWYRQDPGLGLRLIYFSYDVKMKEKGDIPEGYSVSREKKERFSLILESASTNQTSMYLCAVGTPIEQYFGPGTRLTVT.

The chain's CDR3 is CASSAIPGTYEQYF. As DNA, the CDR3 is TGTGCCAGCAGCGCGATCCCCGGGACATACGAGCAGTACTTC. The chain links TRBV9 to TRBJ2-7; possible D gene TRBD1, 6 bases. Per the germline V gene, CDR1 is SGDLS and CDR2 is YYNGEE. CDR3 length: 14 residues. V gave up 3 bases and J gave up 4 bases, with 14 bases separating them.

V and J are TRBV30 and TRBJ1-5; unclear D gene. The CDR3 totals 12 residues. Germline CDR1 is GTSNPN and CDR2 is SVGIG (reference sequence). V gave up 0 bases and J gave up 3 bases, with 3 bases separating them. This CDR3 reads CAWSVPNQPQHF. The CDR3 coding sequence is TGTGCCTGGAGTGTTCCCAATCAGCCCCAGCATTTT.

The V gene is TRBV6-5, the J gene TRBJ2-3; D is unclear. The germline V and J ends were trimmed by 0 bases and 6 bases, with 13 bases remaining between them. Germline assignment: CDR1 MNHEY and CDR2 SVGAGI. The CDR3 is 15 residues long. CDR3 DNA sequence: TGTGCCAGCAGTTACTCCGTGGACCGGTGGGATACGCAGTATTTT. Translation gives CASSYSVDRWDTQYF.

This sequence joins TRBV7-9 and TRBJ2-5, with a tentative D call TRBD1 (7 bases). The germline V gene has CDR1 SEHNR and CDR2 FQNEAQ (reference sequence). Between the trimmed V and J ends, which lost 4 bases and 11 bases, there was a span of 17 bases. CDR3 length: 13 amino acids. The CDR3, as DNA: TGTGCCAGCAGCTCCAGGGGGGCAAGGGAGCAGTACTTC. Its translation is CASSSRGAREQYF.

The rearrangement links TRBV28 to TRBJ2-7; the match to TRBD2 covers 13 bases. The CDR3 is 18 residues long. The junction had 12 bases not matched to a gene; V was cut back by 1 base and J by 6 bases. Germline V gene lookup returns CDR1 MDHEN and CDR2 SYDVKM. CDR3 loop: CASSLSLGLAGERSEQYF. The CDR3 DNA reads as TGTGCCAGCAGTTTATCCCTTGGACTAGCGGGAGAAAGGTCCGAGCAGTACTTC.

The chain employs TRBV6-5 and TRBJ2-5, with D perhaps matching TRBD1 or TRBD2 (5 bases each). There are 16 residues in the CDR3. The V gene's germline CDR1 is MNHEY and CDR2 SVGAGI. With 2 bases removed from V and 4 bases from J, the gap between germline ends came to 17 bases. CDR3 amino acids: CASSYGVGAGVETQYF. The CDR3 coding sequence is TGTGCCAGCAGTTACGGTGTAGGGGCGGGTGTAGAGACCCAGTACTTC.

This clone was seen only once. CDR3 protein: CAWVRQGSTDTQYF. Here the CDR3 DNA reads TGTGCCTGGGTCCGACAGGGAAGCACAGATACGCAGTATTTT. The J gene is TRBJ2-3, the V gene TRBV30; 7 positions agree with TRBD1. CDR1 and CDR2 from the germline V gene are GTSNPN and SVGIG (reference sequence). The CDR3 is 14 amino acids. With 5 bases clipped from V and 0 bases from J, the junction kept 5 bases outside the gene matches.

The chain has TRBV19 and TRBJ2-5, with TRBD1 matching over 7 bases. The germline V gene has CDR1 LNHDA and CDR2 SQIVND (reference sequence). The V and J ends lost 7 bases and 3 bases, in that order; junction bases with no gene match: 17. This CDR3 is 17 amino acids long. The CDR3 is CASNPSGARQGKETQYF. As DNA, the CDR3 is TGTGCCAGTAACCCCTCCGGGGCCCGACAGGGAAAAGAGACCCAGTACTTC.

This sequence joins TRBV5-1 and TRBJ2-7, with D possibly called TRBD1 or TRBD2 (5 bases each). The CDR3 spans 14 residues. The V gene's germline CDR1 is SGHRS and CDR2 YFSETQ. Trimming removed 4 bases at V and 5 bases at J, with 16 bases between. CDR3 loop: CASSGQGEANEQYF. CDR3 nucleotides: TGCGCCAGCAGCGGCCAGGGAGAGGCCAACGAGCAGTACTTC.

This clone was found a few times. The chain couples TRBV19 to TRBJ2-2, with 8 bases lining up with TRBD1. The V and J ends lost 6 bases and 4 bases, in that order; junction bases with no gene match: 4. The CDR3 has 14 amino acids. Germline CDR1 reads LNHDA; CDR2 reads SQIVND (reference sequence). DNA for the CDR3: TGTGCCAGTAGGCCGGGACAGGCCACCGGGGAGCTGTTTTTT. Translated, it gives CASRPGQATGELFF.

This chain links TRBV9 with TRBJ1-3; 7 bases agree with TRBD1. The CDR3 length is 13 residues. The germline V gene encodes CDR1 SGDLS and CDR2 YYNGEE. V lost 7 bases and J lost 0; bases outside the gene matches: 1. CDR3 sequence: CASGDSSGNTIYF. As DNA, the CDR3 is TGTGCCAGCGGGGACAGCTCTGGAAACACCATATATTTT.

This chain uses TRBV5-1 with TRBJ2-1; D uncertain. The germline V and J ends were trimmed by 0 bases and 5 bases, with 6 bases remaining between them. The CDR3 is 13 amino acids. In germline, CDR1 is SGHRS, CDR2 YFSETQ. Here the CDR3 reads CASSLGVDNEQFF. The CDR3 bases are TGCGCCAGCAGCTTGGGTGTCGACAATGAGCAGTTCTTC.

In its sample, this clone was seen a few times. DNA for the CDR3: TGTGCCTGGAAGGGCGGGAGGGCCTCCTACAATGAGCAGTTCTTC. Translation: CAWKGGRASYNEQFF. The chain combines TRBV30 with TRBJ2-1; 9 bases agree with TRBD2. This CDR3 contains 15 residues. Germline CDR1 reads GTSNPN; CDR2 reads SVGIG (reference sequence). Trimming at V came to 4 bases and at J to 0 bases, leaving 4 bases not matched to a gene.

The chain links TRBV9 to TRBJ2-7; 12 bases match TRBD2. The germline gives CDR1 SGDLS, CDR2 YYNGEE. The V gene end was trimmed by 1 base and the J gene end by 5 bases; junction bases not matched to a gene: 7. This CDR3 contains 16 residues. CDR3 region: CASSVSSGRDMDEQYF. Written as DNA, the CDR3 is TGTGCCAGCAGCGTATCTAGCGGGAGGGATATGGACGAGCAGTACTTC.

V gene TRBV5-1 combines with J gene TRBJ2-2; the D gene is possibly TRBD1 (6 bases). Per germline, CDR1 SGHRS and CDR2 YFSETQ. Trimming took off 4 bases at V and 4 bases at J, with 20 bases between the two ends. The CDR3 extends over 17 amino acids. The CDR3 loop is CASSRTPPGQITGELFF. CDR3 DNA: TGCGCCAGCAGCCGGACGCCCCCGGGACAAATCACCGGGGAGCTGTTTTTT. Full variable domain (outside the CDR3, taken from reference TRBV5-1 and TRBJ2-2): KAGVTQTPRYLIKTRGQQVTLSCSPISGHRSVSWYQQTPGQGLQFLFEYFSETQRNKGNFPGRFSGRQFSNSRSEMNVSTLELGDSALYLCASSRTPPGQITGELFFGEGSRLTVL.